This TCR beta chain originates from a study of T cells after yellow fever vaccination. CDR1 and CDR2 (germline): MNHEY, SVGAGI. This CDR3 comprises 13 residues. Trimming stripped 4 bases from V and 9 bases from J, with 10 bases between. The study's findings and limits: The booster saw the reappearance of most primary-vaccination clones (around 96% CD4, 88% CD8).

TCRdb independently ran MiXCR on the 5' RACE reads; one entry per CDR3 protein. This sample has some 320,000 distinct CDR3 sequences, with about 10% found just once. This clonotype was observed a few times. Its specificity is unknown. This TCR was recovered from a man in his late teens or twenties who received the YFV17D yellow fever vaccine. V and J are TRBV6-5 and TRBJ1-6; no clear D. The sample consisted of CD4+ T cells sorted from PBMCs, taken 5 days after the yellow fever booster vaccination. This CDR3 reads CASSFMGSSPLHF. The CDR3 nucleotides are TGTGCCAGCAGTTTTATGGGATCTTCACCCCTCCACTTT.